The rows below give T cell receptor beta chains drawn from one sample of a study of shared clonotypes between healthy human individuals. The repertoire was sequenced with immunoSEQ multiplex PCR; TCRdb's copy has only in-frame clones and lacks some. The repertoire has 950,000 to 1,100,000 clones, about 74% of them found once; the top ten carry about 1.5%. The sequencing input was memory CD4+ T cells sorted from blood. Source of these receptors: a man aged 18-30 years in good health. CDR3s include the opening cysteine and the closing phenylalanine or tryptophan. A D gene is named only where the DNA matches it firmly. Only some rows state a clone size, as once, few, many or a class for expanded clones.

.	TRBV6-4	.	TRBJ1-2	TGTGCCAGCAGTGACTCCCAGCGCTACACCTTC	CASSDSQRYTF
.	TRBV2	.	TRBJ1-1	TGTGCCAGCGTCATTGCTCTCGAAGCTTTCTTT	CASVIALEAFF
.	TRBV7-2	once	TRBJ1-2	TGTGCCAGCAGCTTAGGTCCGGGCGTCAACTATGGCTACACCTTC	CASSLGPGVNYGYTF
.	TRBV5-1	few	TRBJ1-2	TGCGCCAGCAGCTTGGGAGACAGCAACTATGGCTACACCTTC	CASSLGDSNYGYTF
TRBD2	TRBV7-9	once	TRBJ2-7	TGTGCCAGCAGCCGCGGTAAGGGACTAGCGGGATTGTACGAGCAGTACTTC	CASSRGKGLAGLYEQYF
.	TRBV7-3	.	TRBJ2-3	TGTGCCAGCAGCTTATCGGGGGCCCTGGGAGATACGCAGTATTTT	CASSLSGALGDTQYF
TRBD2	TRBV7-9	.	TRBJ2-2	TGTGCCAGCATTCTAGCGGGAGTGAACACCGGGGAGCTGTTTTTT	CASILAGVNTGELFF
TRBD2	TRBV10-1	.	TRBJ2-1	TGCGCCAGCAGTGAGTCAGGGACTAGCAATGAGCAGTTCTTC	CASSESGTSNEQFF
.	TRBV7-2	.	TRBJ1-3	TGTGCCAGCAGCCAACAGGATAGAAACACCATATATTTT	CASSQQDRNTIYF
TRBD1	TRBV11-2	.	TRBJ1-1	TGTGCCAGCAGCTTAGACGGAATTGGGACAGGGCGAAGAAGGAACACTGAAGCTTTCTTT	CASSLDGIGTGRRRNTEAFF
.	TRBV15	.	TRBJ1-1	TGTGCCACCAGCATCCCCGGTGTGAACACTGAAGCTTTCTTT	CATSIPGVNTEAFF
TRBD2	TRBV27	once	TRBJ2-3	TGTGCCAGTTCATGGCGGGGGGGAACAGATGCGCAGTATTTT	CASSWRGGTDAQYF
.	TRBV5-4	few	TRBJ2-2	TGTGCCAGCAGCTTGGGTAGCGGCTCGAACACCGGGGAGCTGTTTTTT	CASSLGSGSNTGELFF
.	TRBV6-5	.	TRBJ2-2	TGTGCCACTATAAACGGACCAGGCATGGGAGGGGAGCTGTTTTTT	CATINGPGMGGELFF
.	TRBV21-1	.	TRBJ2-7	TGTGCCAGGGTTTTCCAGTTCCGGGACAGGGGGACCCTGGCCTCCTACGAGCAGTACTTC	CARVFQFRDRGTLASYEQYF
.	TRBV6-5	.	TRBJ2-3	TGTGCCAGCAGTTACTCGCGGGGCTCTACAGATACGCAGTATTTT	CASSYSRGSTDTQYF
.	TRBV18	.	TRBJ1-2	TGTGCCAGCTCACCAGGGACGGGACGGAACTATGGCTACACCTTC	CASSPGTGRNYGYTF
TRBD1	TRBV5-1	.	TRBJ2-3	TGCGCCAGCAGCCCAGAAGCCGGCTTCAGGGGGCGGGCAGATACGCAGTATTTT	CASSPEAGFRGRADTQYF
TRBD1	TRBV28	.	TRBJ2-7	TGTGCCAGCCGGGACAGGGGACCTTACGAGCAGTACTTC	CASRDRGPYEQYF
.	TRBV7-2	.	TRBJ1-2	TGTGCCAGCAGCTTAATGGGGGCGGTCTATGGCTACACCTTC	CASSLMGAVYGYTF
.	TRBV14	.	TRBJ1-5	TGTGCCAACCAGACCTATAGCAATCAGCCCCAGCATTTT	CANQTYSNQPQHF
TRBD2	TRBV7-2	.	TRBJ2-3	TGTGCCAGCAGCTTAGAAATAGCGGGCGGAGATACGCAGTATTTT	CASSLEIAGGDTQYF
TRBD2	TRBV5-8	few	TRBJ2-1	TGTGCCAGCAGGGGACTAGCGGGGATCAATGAGCAGTTCTTC	CASRGLAGINEQFF
.	TRBV27	.	TRBJ1-5	TGTGCCAGCAGTTTAAGGGATTTCAATCAGCCCCAGCATTTT	CASSLRDFNQPQHF
.	TRBV7-7	.	TRBJ2-5	TGTGCTAGCAGCTTAGGGACAGCGGGAGCGTCGGAGACCCAGTACTTC	CASSLGTAGASETQYF
.	TRBV10-2	.	TRBJ2-3	TGCGCCAGCCTAGAGCGTGTTTCTACAGATACGCAGTATTTT	CASLERVSTDTQYF
.	TRBV28	.	TRBJ2-7	TGTGCCAGCAGTTTACGAGGGGGGGCGGGCGAGCAGTACTTC	CASSLRGGAGEQYF
TRBD1	TRBV4-1	few	TRBJ2-5	TGCGCCAGCAGCCCCCCCCGGGACAGGGGCTCGGGGGAGACCCAGTACTTC	CASSPPRDRGSGETQYF
TRBD1	TRBV19	.	TRBJ2-7	TGTGCCAGTAGTATTAAAGTTGGACAGGGGTCCTCCTACGAGCAGTACTTC	CASSIKVGQGSSYEQYF
.	TRBV5-1	many	TRBJ2-2	TGCGCCAGCAGCCCGGGGGACCGCAACACCGGGGAGCTGTTTTTT	CASSPGDRNTGELFF
.	TRBV28	.	TRBJ1-4	TGTGCCAGCACGTTGCAAGGTGAAAAACTGTTTTTT	CASTLQGEKLFF
TRBD2	TRBV10-2	.	TRBJ2-3	TGCGCCAGCACTCCGACTAGCCGCACAGATACGCAGTATTTT	CASTPTSRTDTQYF
.	TRBV5-1	.	TRBJ1-3	TGCGCCAGCAGCTGGGAGGGACGGGGCTCTGGAAACACCATATATTTT	CASSWEGRGSGNTIYF
.	TRBV7-2	.	TRBJ1-2	TGTGCCAGCAGCCCCTCCGCTGGGGGCGCCTATGGCTACACCTTC	CASSPSAGGAYGYTF
.	TRBV7-8	.	TRBJ2-2	TGTGCCAGCAGCTTAGAATGGCGGGAGAACACCGGGGAGCTGTTTTTT	CASSLEWRENTGELFF
TRBD1	TRBV2	.	TRBJ1-6	TGTGCCAGCAACGACAGGGGACAGAATAATTCACCCCTCCACTTT	CASNDRGQNNSPLHF
TRBD1	TRBV6-5	once	TRBJ1-2	TGTGCCAGCAGTCCGGGACAGGGCGGAGGCTACACCTTC	CASSPGQGGGYTF
.	TRBV4-3	once	TRBJ2-1	TGCGCCAGCAGCCAAGAAAAGGGGCTCTACTACAATGAGCAGTTCTTC	CASSQEKGLYYNEQFF
TRBD1	TRBV6-5	.	TRBJ2-7	TGTGCCACCTACACAGGGACAGGGGGACCCTACGAGCAGTACTTC	CATYTGTGGPYEQYF
TRBD1	TRBV28	.	TRBJ1-2	TGTGCCAGCAGTGGTCAGGGGGGACCTTTTGGCTACACCTTC	CASSGQGGPFGYTF
TRBD1	TRBV28	.	TRBJ1-2	TGTGCCAGCTGGGACAGGGCTAACTATGGCTACACCTTC	CASWDRANYGYTF
.	TRBV7-2	.	TRBJ2-3	TGTGCCAGCAGGCCGGGACGGATCACAGATACGCAGTATTTT	CASRPGRITDTQYF
.	TRBV13	.	TRBJ2-7	TGTGCCAGCAGCTTAGTCCGTCGGTCCTACGAGCAGTACTTC	CASSLVRRSYEQYF
.	TRBV30	.	TRBJ2-7	TGTGCCTGGACCGGCCCCAGAATCTACGAGCAGTACTTC	CAWTGPRIYEQYF
.	TRBV7-2	few	TRBJ2-1	TGTGCCAGCAGCTTATCGGGATCAGAGTGGGGGCAGTTCTTC	CASSLSGSEWGQFF
.	TRBV10-1	few	TRBJ2-1	TGCGCCAGCAGTGAGGTTCTCCGAGAGAATGAGCAGTTCTTC	CASSEVLRENEQFF
TRBD2	TRBV10-3	.	TRBJ2-1	TGTGCCATCAGTGAGTCGGGCGGGGGGGCCTACAATGAGCAGTTCTTC	CAISESGGGAYNEQFF
.	TRBV13	.	TRBJ1-1	TGTGCCAGCAGCTTAGAGGGGGGCCATACTGTGAACACTGAAGCTTTCTTT	CASSLEGGHTVNTEAFF
TRBD1	TRBV5-6	.	TRBJ2-5	TGTGCCAGCAGTAAGGACAGGGGAGAGACCCAGTACTTC	CASSKDRGETQYF
TRBD1	TRBV7-6	few	TRBJ2-7	TGTGCCAGCAGCCCGCGGCCGGGACAGGGGGCGTCCTACGAGCAGTACTTC	CASSPRPGQGASYEQYF
TRBD1	TRBV5-4	.	TRBJ2-1	TGTGCCAGAAATTGCGAACGGGACAGGGGGGGGAATGAGCAGTTCTTC	CARNCERDRGGNEQFF
.	TRBV4-1	once	TRBJ1-5	TGCGCCAGCAGCCGCGGGTGGGGAATCAATCAGCCCCAGCATTTT	CASSRGWGINQPQHF